The present T cell receptor beta chain was sequenced within a study of cytomegalovirus exposure and HLA in healthy donors (TCRdb year 2017). About the investigation overall: According to an earlier analysis of several hundred of the donors, 150 million to 200 million T cells yielded 90 million to 140 million unique TCR beta sequences and more than 250 Gb of sequence data. A later genetic analysis took genome-wide SNP genotypes for about three fifths of the roughly 700 donors and used that subset as a discovery cohort. In the later analysis, no new phenotypic data were used to find candidate immune exposures; instead, reliance was placed on TCR beta sequences and their occurrence across donors. An earlier analysis of several hundred of the donors applied high-throughput TCR beta sequencing to assess whether each TCR beta V gene segment acted as functional or pseudogenic. The T cell repertoires of about 700 subjects were profiled by immunosequencing and related to cytomegalovirus serostatus. Among 398 genotyped donors of the cohort, an average of around 240,000 unique TCR beta nucleotide sequences were sequenced per donor, roughly 18% of them non-productive. Every repertoire in the discovery cohort had been generated on one and the same sequencing platform. HLA typing included class I and class II loci at four-digit resolution. High-throughput TCR immunosequencing, statistical association of individual TCRs with disease status, and machine learning were combined to predict cytomegalovirus infection status. A later analysis re-examined previously published TCR beta repertoires from over 500 donors and added high-resolution HLA genotyping to investigate patterns of TCR occurrence. The study was designed to test whether signatures of past pathogen exposure could be identified by cataloging public T cell receptors. A handful of DR-DQ haplotypes were treated as single units for association and clustering because of strong linkage in the cohort. The genetic ancestry cluster associated with self-reported Caucasian donors included approximately 85% of the roughly 400 genotyped donors. Donor age, sex, ethnicity and CMV serostatus were collected together with the repertoire data. The number of donors typed differed by locus, with roughly 620-630 for A, B, C, DRB1 and DQB1, more than 500 for DQA1, under 610 for DPA1, and some 440 for DPB1. Roughly 300 gigabases of sequencing data and approximately 93 million unique TCR sequences were included in an early release covering under 650 HLA-typed donors. In addition to the first cohort of several hundred subjects, a separate validation cohort of 120 different subjects was used.

The CDR3 sequence holds 12 residues, the cysteine and phenylalanine included. The sequence is cut down to CDR3 DNA, 36 bases in frame from base 1. The germline V gene yields SGHVS for CDR1 and FQNEAQ for CDR2. Between the V and J ends, shortened by 0 bases and 6 bases respectively, the junction contains 6 bases. As regards this clone: This receptor's antigen is unknown. Base qualities are missing; no much larger clone stands one base away.

Receptor amplification or capture employed the immunoSEQ multiplex PCR assay. A mixture of 60 forward primers for TCR Vbeta segments and 13 reverse primers for TCR Jbeta segments was used in the multiplex PCR. The CDR3 region of rearranged TCR beta genes was amplified from genomic DNA with a multiplex PCR assay. On the Illumina HiSeq System, the amplified TCR beta libraries were sequenced as 87-base-pair reads. On the study's bioinformatics: Across the 600 to 700 repertoires, a later analysis counted 80 million or so unique TCR beta chains, roughly 11 million of which were shared by at least two donors. To remove PCR and sequencing errors, raw reads were error-corrected and collapsed into unique sequences using a nearest-neighbor algorithm that merged closely related sequences. To assign V, D and J gene segments, CDR3 sequences were aligned to IMGT reference sequences. For a sequence to be retained, a match of at least six nucleotides to both a V gene segment and a J gene segment was required. Rearrangements were called productive when the CDR3 lacked stop codons and stayed in frame with V and J; all others were non-productive. CDR3 was defined by IMGT convention, running from the second conserved V-encoded cysteine to the conserved J-encoded phenylalanine. Sequences without an unambiguous match to a single V gene segment were excluded from the earlier analysis of 500 to 700 of the donors. In an earlier analysis of several hundred of the donors, V segments were called functional above 56.7% productive rearrangements and were called segregating when the between-donor standard deviation exceeded 5%. A statistical classification framework was built for diagnosing cytomegalovirus status from the catalog of TCR beta chain sequences. V and J gene assignment, in a later analysis, came from comparing TCR nucleotide sequences with IMGT/GENE-DB human TR gene sequences. The TCRdist pipeline was used in a later analysis to assign CDR3 sequences and most-parsimonious VDJ recombination scenarios. A later analysis defined each TCR beta chain by its CDR3 amino acid sequence plus V-gene family, and excluded reads lacking a unique V-gene family. In a later analysis, around 650 highly shared, low-generation-probability nucleotide sequences were removed to address suspected cross-contamination and a sequencing artifact. A later analysis calculated a clonal expansion index for each public chain from normalized within-repertoire ranks of inferred template counts. In a later analysis, generation probabilities were computed with a VDJ recombination model fitted to out-of-frame rearrangements, and the resulting probabilities were checked against IGoR. In a later analysis, TCR-TCR, TCR-HLA and TCR-CMV co-occurrence was scored with hypergeometric tests, and a repertoire-size bias correction was applied to TCR pairs. False discovery rates were estimated in a later analysis by permuting HLA or CMV assignments 20 times. A later analysis grouped co-occurring TCRs with DBSCAN, adding TCRdist sequence similarity when clustering within HLA-allele-positive subsets. Co-occurrence clustering excluded repertoires with fewer than 30,000 or more than 120,000 public chains, plus five with anomalous nucleotide sharing. TCRdb took this table from immuneACCESS and kept in-frame rearrangements with V and J called. Such tables lack part of the clones; where checked against another copy, unresolved V genes explain under half of the gap, and the rest is unexplained. That table supplies the V and J calls and clone size; D and trimming were determined from the DNA. This sample lists about 83,000 clones; just over 70% were detected once. Jointly, the top ten make up almost 8.5% of the sample.

General findings and caveats noted by the study authors: It was suggested by the authors that the approach could potentially be generalized to other disease states and immunological phenotypes. The 87-base-pair reads could not distinguish some IMGT-functional V segments, including TRBV6-2 and TRBV6-3, so those segments were excluded. The classifier was reported to diagnose cytomegalovirus status with high specificity and sensitivity in both the original and validation cohorts. In a later analysis, the rate of TCR association differed among HLA loci, with DRB1 alleles having the most associated TCRs and HLA-C alleles having the fewest. Most TCR sequences were observed very rarely across donors, whereas some public TCRs were present in many individuals. In an earlier analysis of about 600 of the donors, most TCR beta V segments appeared in productive rearrangements about 87% or about 30% of the time, broadly matching IMGT annotations. Specific HLA alleles were associated with over 15,000 TCR beta sequences at a false discovery rate of 0.05 in a later analysis. An association between a missense DCLRE1C variant and V-gene and J-gene trimming of TCR beta chains was found in a later genetic analysis and replicated in an independent cohort. Linkage disequilibrium might explain the correlated functional status among segregating V segments, but an unknown experimental factor could not be excluded. This cohort had only TCR beta chains sequenced, and the lack of alpha or paired-chain data limited which features could be detected. HLA typing was unavailable for some donors at each locus, so association tests used only the typed subset. A later analysis found that most CMV-associated TCR beta chains appeared HLA-restricted, with HLA associations seemingly driven largely by CMV exposure. A later analysis reported that several top co-occurrence clusters appeared linked to parvovirus B19, influenza, CMV and Epstein-Barr virus. In vitro tests confirmed that a few of the cytomegalovirus-associated TCR beta chains recognize cytomegalovirus antigens. Compared with the approximately 710-donor mean, donors in an Asian-associated ancestry cluster had fewer N-insertions in productive TCRs, according to a later genetic analysis. The study listed 150 to 200 TCR beta chains as associated with cytomegalovirus. A cluster of highly shared sequence variants was judged likely to represent a technical artifact of the sequencing pipeline. A further reported finding was that TCR beta sequences accurately predicted the HLA-A and HLA-B alleles for most subjects in the first cohort. A later analysis found that HLA-associated TCR beta chains were more clonally expanded and had lower generation probabilities than equally common non-associated chains. When HLA alleles, especially DR and DQ, strongly co-occurred, attributing TCR associations to individual alleles was difficult. Roughly uniform sequencing depth across donors was assumed in presence/absence analyses, although this assumption may not hold. Because counts were too low, around 17 rarely observed V segments, including chromosome 9 orphons, were left out of the earlier analysis of roughly 600 of the donors. Immune exposure information for the cohort was limited to CMV serostatus.

The cohort was made up of approximately 670 healthy bone marrow donors. At the time of sampling, every cohort member was nominally healthy, though immune exposures that went unrecorded were likely present. The donor was CMV seronegative and belonged to the group of more than 300 seronegative cohort members. Each donor provided a peripheral blood sample, and peripheral blood mononuclear cells were used for TCR beta sequencing. Genomic DNA extraction from the blood cell samples was performed with the Qiagen DNeasy Blood Extraction Kit. This receptor was identified in a man in his 60s in good health and CMV-seronegative. Sequencing input: PBMCs. The chain is assembled from TRBV7-8 and TRBJ2-7; a weak D assignment points to TRBD2 (5 bases agree). The DNA reads TGTGCCAGCAGCTTAGCGAGCGGCGAGCAGTACTTC. Its translation is CASSLASGEQYF. Extended through the reference TRBV7-8 and TRBJ2-7 proteins, this CDR3 yields the full variable domain: GAGVSQSPRYKVAKRGQDVALRCDPISGHVSLFWYQQALGQGPEFLTYFQNEAQLDKSGLPSDRFFAERPEGSVSTLKIQRTQQEDSAVYLCASSLASGEQYFGPGTRLTVT.